A selection of T cell receptor beta chains follows, all from one sample in a study of CD8 T cells in ankylosing spondylitis. TCRdb independently ran MiXCR on the 5' RACE reads; one entry per CDR3 protein. Of 800,000 to 900,000 distinct CDR3 sequences listed, approximately 12% are singletons. The sequenced sample was blood, either unsorted or a sorted T cell fraction (not recorded which). The receptors were sampled from a male donor with ankylosing spondylitis. The CDR3 runs from the conserved cysteine through the conserved F or W. Each record gives: clone size, J gene, V gene, D gene, CDR3 length, CDR3 DNA, CDR3 protein. D genes are given only for firm matches. A row's size may be missing; if present it is once, few, many or a size class.

>few|TRBJ1-5|TRBV29-1|NA|16
TGCAGCGTCCCCACCCGGGACGTAGATAGCAATCAGCCCCAGCATTTT
CSVPTRDVDSNQPQHF
>few|TRBJ1-2|TRBV12-3/TRBV12-4|NA|12
TGTGCCAGCAGTTTACACAGGGACGGCTACACCTTC
CASSLHRDGYTF
>many|TRBJ2-7|TRBV7-2|NA|15
TGTGCCAGCAGCTCCCTGGGGGGAAGCTCCTACGAGCAGTACTTC
CASSSLGGSSYEQYF
>NA|TRBJ2-2|TRBV7-8|NA|16
TGTGCCCTCGGGAGGCGGGGGCGTTCGAACACCGGGGAGCTGTTTTTT
CALGRRGRSNTGELFF
>NA|TRBJ2-3|TRBV5-1|NA|15
TGCGCCAGTTCGTTGGGGGGCGCTCGAAAAGATACGCAGTATTTT
CASSLGGARKDTQYF
>many|TRBJ2-1|TRBV20-1|TRBD2|14
TGCAGTCCTTCAGGGACTAGCGGGCAGGAAGAGCAGTTCTTC
CSPSGTSGQEEQFF
>many|TRBJ1-1|TRBV12-3/TRBV12-4|NA|14
TGTGCCAGCAGTTTACAGGGACTGAACACTGAAGCTTTCTTT
CASSLQGLNTEAFF
>NA|TRBJ2-7|TRBV4-2|NA|15
TGTGCCAGCAGCCAAGGGGGAGACCGGGATTACGAGCAGTACTTC
CASSQGGDRDYEQYF
>many|TRBJ2-5|TRBV10-3|TRBD1|13
TGTGCCATCAAAGGGACAGGGGGAGAGACCCAGTACTTC
CAIKGTGGETQYF
>many|TRBJ2-5|TRBV5-5|NA|13
TGTGCCAGCAGCGTCGAGGGCGCAGAGACCCAGTACTTC
CASSVEGAETQYF
>NA|TRBJ2-3|TRBV9|NA|13
TGTGCCAGCAGCGTAGTAGGGGTGGATACGCAGTATTTT
CASSVVGVDTQYF
>NA|TRBJ2-7|TRBV10-3|NA|12
TGTGCCATCAGTGATCAGGGGAGGGAGCAGTACTTC
CAISDQGREQYF
>few|TRBJ2-3|TRBV9|TRBD2|16
TGTGCCAGCAGCGCAGGACTAGCGGAAAGCACAGATACGCAGTATTTT
CASSAGLAESTDTQYF
>few|TRBJ1-4|TRBV25-1|NA|14
TGTGCCAGCAGTGATTGGGGAACTAATGAAAAACTGTTTTTT
CASSDWGTNEKLFF
>NA|TRBJ2-1|TRBV27|TRBD2|14
TGTGCCAGCACCGGACTAGCCGGGTTTACTGAGCAGTTCTTC
CASTGLAGFTEQFF